The present T cell receptor beta chain was sequenced within a study of molecular identifiers for immune sequencing clone quantification. In TCRdb, the PCR reads were re-called with MiXCR into one record per CDR3 protein. Counted here are hundreds of thousands of distinct CDR3 sequences, 24% occurring once; the ten biggest clones make up roughly 0.7%. This CDR3 contains 13 residues. With 7 bases clipped from V and 5 bases from J, the junction kept 8 bases outside the gene matches. The chain links TRBV12-3 or TRBV12-4 to TRBJ2-7; 7 bases fit TRBD2. Sequenced: naive CD8+ T cells from blood, with Jurkat cell RNA spiked in. Subset indicated: FACS-sorted CD8+CD4-CCR7+CD45RA+ naive T cells. The receptor's source is a human donor in good health. Some libraries in this study had Jurkat cell RNA spiked in. CDR3 loop: CASKLTGTNEQYF. DNA for the CDR3: TGTGCCAGCAAGCTCACCGGGACTAACGAGCAGTACTTC.